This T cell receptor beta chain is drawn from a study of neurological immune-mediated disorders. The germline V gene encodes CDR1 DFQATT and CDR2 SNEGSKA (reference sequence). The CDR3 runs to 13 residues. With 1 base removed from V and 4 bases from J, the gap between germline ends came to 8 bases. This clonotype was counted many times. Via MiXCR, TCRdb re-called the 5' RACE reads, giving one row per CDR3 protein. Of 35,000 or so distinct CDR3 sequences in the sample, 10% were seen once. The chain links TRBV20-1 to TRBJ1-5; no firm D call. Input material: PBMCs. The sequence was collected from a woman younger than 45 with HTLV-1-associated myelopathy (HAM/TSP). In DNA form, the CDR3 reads TGCAGTGCTAGAGCGAGAGTTAATCAGCCCCAGCATTTT. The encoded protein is CSARARVNQPQHF.